This T cell receptor (beta chain) was identified in a study of CD8 T cells in Susac syndrome. Turning to the study itself: Treatment status at blood draw for the Susac syndrome patients was therapy-naive, corticosteroids, or intravenous immunoglobulin alone.

Random hexamers were used to reverse transcribe 0.5 to 1 ug of RNA. TCRdb reprocessed the immunoSEQ multiplex PCR reads with MiXCR, giving one entry per CDR3 protein. The sample lists 150,000 or so distinct CDR3 sequences, more than 85% occurring once. The CDR3 is 16 amino acids. The V and J ends lost 5 bases and 1 base, in that order; junction bases with no gene match: 11. This sequence was found in a human donor with Susac syndrome. Sequencing used CD4+ T cells from PBMCs. V is TRBV12-3 or TRBV12-4 and J is TRBJ2-7; 7 positions match TRBD2. The CDR3 nucleotides are TGTGCCAGCAGTGATCCGGGACTAACAACATCCTACGAGCAGTACTTC. It specifies CASSDPGLTTSYEQYF.